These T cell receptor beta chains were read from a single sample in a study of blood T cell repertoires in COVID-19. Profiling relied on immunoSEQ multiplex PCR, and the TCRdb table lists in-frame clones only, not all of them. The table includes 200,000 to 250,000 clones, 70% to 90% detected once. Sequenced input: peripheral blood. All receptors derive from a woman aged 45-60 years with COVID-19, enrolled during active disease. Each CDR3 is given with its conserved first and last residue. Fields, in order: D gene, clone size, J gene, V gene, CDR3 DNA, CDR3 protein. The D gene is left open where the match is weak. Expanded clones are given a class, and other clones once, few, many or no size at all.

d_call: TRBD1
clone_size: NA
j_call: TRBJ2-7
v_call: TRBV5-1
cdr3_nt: TGCGCCAGCAGCTTCCGGGACAGCTTTAACGAGCAGTACTTC
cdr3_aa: CASSFRDSFNEQYF

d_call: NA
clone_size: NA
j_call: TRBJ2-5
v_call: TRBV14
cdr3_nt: TGTGCCAGCAGCCAAGATCGAGGGAGAGGGGAGACCCAGTACTTC
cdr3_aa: CASSQDRGRGETQYF

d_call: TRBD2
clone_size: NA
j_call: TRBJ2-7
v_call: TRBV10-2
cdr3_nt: TGCGCCAGCAGTAGAAGGGGTAGCGGGGCCTCCTACGAGCAGTACTTC
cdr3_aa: CASSRRGSGASYEQYF

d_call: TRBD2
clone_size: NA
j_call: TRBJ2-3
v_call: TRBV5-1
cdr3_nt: TGCGCCAGCAGCTTGACTAGCGGATTCACAGATACGCAGTATTTT
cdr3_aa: CASSLTSGFTDTQYF

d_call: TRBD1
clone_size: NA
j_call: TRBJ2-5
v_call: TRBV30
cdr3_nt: TGTGCCTGGAGTGGAGACAGGGGGGTCGCGGAGACCCAGTACTTC
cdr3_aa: CAWSGDRGVAETQYF

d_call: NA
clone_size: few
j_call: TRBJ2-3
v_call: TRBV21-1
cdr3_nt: TGTGCCAGCAGCAGAGGCCGCCGACAGGGCAACCCTAGCACAGATACGCAGTATTTT
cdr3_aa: CASSRGRRQGNPSTDTQYF

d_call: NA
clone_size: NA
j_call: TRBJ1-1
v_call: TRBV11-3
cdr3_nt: TGTGCCAGCCGGACGGGGGGCCTGAACACTGAAGCTTTCTTT
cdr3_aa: CASRTGGLNTEAFF

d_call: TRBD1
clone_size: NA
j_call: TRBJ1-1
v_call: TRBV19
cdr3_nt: TGTGCCAGTAGCCAGGGGGTCGCTGAAGCTTTCTTT
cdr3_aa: CASSQGVAEAFF

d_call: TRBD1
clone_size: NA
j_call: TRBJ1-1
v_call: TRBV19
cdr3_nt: TGTGCCAGTAGTCACCGACAGGGGGGGAACACTGAAGCTTTCTTT
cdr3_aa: CASSHRQGGNTEAFF

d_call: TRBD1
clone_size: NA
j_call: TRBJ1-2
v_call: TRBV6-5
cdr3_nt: TGTGCCAGCAGTTCTGGGACAGGGGTCGGCTACACCTTC
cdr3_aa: CASSSGTGVGYTF

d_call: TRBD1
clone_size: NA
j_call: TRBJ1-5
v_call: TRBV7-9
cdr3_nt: TGTGCCAGCAGCGGGACAGGGTTTTCCCAGCCCCAGCATTTT
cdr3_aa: CASSGTGFSQPQHF

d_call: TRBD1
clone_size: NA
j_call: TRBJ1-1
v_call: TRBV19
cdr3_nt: TGTGCCAGTAGTTGGGACAGGGTCACTGAAGCTTTCTTT
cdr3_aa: CASSWDRVTEAFF

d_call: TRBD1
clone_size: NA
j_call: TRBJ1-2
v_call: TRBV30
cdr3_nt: TGTGCCTGGAGTAGGGGGACAGGGGGACACTATGGCTACACCTTC
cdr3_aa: CAWSRGTGGHYGYTF

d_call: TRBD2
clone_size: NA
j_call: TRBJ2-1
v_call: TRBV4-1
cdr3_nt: TGCGCCAGCAGCCAAGTGAATAGCGGGGGGCGGAAGGAGTTCTTC
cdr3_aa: CASSQVNSGGRKEFF

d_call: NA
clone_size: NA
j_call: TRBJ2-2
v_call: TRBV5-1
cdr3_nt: TGCGCCAGCAGCTTCAAACAGCCAACCAACCTTAACACCGGGGAGCTGTTTTTT
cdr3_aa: CASSFKQPTNLNTGELFF

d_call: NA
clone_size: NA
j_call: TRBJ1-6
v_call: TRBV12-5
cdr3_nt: TGTGCTAGTGGTTTGAAGGAGTCACCCCTCCACTTT
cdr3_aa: CASGLKESPLHF

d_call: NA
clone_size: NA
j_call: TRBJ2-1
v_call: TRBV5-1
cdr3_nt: TGCGCCAGCAGGCCAGGGGCGGTCTACAATGAGCAGTTCTTC
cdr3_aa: CASRPGAVYNEQFF